The 27 T cell receptor beta chains given below trace back to one sample, sequenced in a study of pediatric ulcerative colitis. Sequencing used immunoSEQ multiplex PCR; TCRdb keeps in-frame clones, though not all of them. The top ten hold roughly 5.4% of the sample, which has 59,000 or so clones, about three quarters seen once. Sequenced input: blood. The receptor set was obtained from a boy younger than 18 with moderate ulcerative colitis.

The chain carries TRBV6-1 and TRBJ1-1; 8 bases fit TRBD1. Germline V gene sequence: CDR1 MNHNS, CDR2 SASEGT. The CDR3 contains 14 residues. V was clipped by 11 bases and J by 4 bases; unmatched bases: 12. DNA of the CDR3: TGTGCCGCACGGACAGGGTGGTCGGCCACTGAAGCTTTCTTT. Amino acids: CAARTGWSATEAFF.

This chain links TRBV12-2 with TRBJ2-7; the table's D call of TRBD2 was not tested on the DNA. TRBV12-2 is noted as a pseudogene. The CDR3 sequence is 11 residues long. The DNA of the CDR3 is TGTGCAAGTCGCTTAGCGCCGGGGCAGTACTTC. Translating it yields CASRLAPGQYF.

V is TRBV28 and J is TRBJ1-1; maybe TRBD1 (5 bases). Trimming removed 7 bases at V and 6 bases at J, with 18 bases between. The CDR3 is made up of 14 amino acids. The germline CDR1 and CDR2 sequences are MDHEN and SYDVKM. The CDR3 loop reads CASIRGGATAEAFF. CDR3 in DNA: TGTGCCAGCATTCGGGGGGGTGCCACGGCTGAAGCTTTCTTT.

The CDR3: CASSDRRTSGLNYEQYF. CDR3 in DNA: TGTGCCAGCAGTGACCGGCGGACTAGCGGGTTAAACTACGAGCAGTACTTC. The chain links TRBV2 to TRBJ2-7; 11 bases agree with TRBD2. The CDR3 totals 17 residues. CDR1 and CDR2 from the germline V gene are SNHLY and FYNNEI. V gave up 3 bases and J gave up 3 bases; unmatched junction bases: 10.

V and J are TRBV9 and TRBJ2-3; D is undetermined. Germline V CDR1 and CDR2: SGDLS, YYNGEE. The CDR3 sequence is 15 residues long. Trimming pared 4 bases from V and 4 bases from J, leaving 16 bases between. CDR3 in amino acids: CASSPRGNRPDTQYF. CDR3 DNA sequence: TGTGCCAGCAGCCCCCGCGGTAACAGACCAGATACGCAGTATTTT.

The chain has TRBV6-1 and TRBJ2-3, with 7 bases matching TRBD1. V shed 2 bases and J 0 bases; nucleotides not matched to a gene: 14. The CDR3 runs 19 residues. The V gene's germline CDR1 is MNHNS and CDR2 SASEGT. The CDR3 nucleotides are TGTGCCAGCAGTGAACGTTGGGGACAGCCGAGGCTAAGCACAGATACGCAGTATTTT. Its translation: CASSERWGQPRLSTDTQYF.

The V call is TRBV7-2, the J call TRBJ2-1, with 8 bases matching TRBD2. The CDR3 contains 15 residues. CDR1 is SGHTA, CDR2 FQGNSA, per germline. J was trimmed by 3 bases and V by 5 bases; bases with no gene match: 6. CDR3 DNA: TGTGCCAGCAGCCGAACTAGCGGAGGCTACAATGAGCAGTTCTTC. It translates to CASSRTSGGYNEQFF.

This clone was found a few times. V usage is TRBV7-9 and J usage is TRBJ1-5; a possible D gene is TRBD1 (5 bases). CDR1 and CDR2 (germline): SEHNR, FQNEAQ (reference sequence). V lost 5 bases and J lost 3, with 14 bases in between. The CDR3 runs 15 residues. This CDR3 reads CASSPGLNPNQPQHF. The CDR3 DNA reads TGTGCCAGCAGCCCGGGACTGAATCCCAATCAGCCCCAGCATTTT.

This clone has only a few counts. Here the CDR3 reads CASSFSGVTEAFF. The CDR3 nucleotides read TGTGCCAGCAGCTTTAGTGGGGTTACTGAAGCTTTCTTT. This rearrangement joins TRBV7-2 to TRBJ1-1; D is ambiguous. Germline CDR1 SGHTA, CDR2 FQGNSA. The CDR3 spans 13 residues. V was pared by 3 bases and J by 5 bases, with 10 bases between.

The V call is TRBV6-5, the J call TRBJ2-7; D uncertain. V was cut by 5 bases and J by 4 bases, with 9 bases left in between. From germline, CDR1 is MNHEY and CDR2 SVGAGI. This CDR3 is built from 12 residues. This CDR3 reads CASSLFGYEQYF. DNA of the CDR3: TGTGCCAGCAGTCTCTTTGGGTACGAGCAGTACTTC.

This chain connects TRBV5-1 to TRBJ1-2; no clear D gene. Deletions cut 3 bases from V and 5 bases from J, with 11 bases between. The germline V gene encodes CDR1 SGHRS and CDR2 YFSETQ. The CDR3 is 13 residues long. The CDR3 sequence: CASSSDLGYGYTF. The CDR3 DNA sequence: TGCGCCAGCAGCTCGGACCTAGGGTATGGCTACACCTTC.

CDR3 region: CASSSRLAGLSEQYF. DNA for the CDR3: TGTGCCAGCAGTTCCAGACTAGCGGGACTGAGCGAGCAGTACTTC. The chain carries TRBV6-6 and TRBJ2-7; 11 positions match TRBD2. After removal of 4 bases from V and 6 bases from J, the junction contained 8 bases not matched to a gene. Germline V lookup: CDR1 MNHNY, CDR2 SVGAGI (reference sequence). The CDR3 sequence is 15 residues long.

The chain employs TRBV9 and TRBJ2-3, with a weak D call TRBD1 (6 bases). This CDR3 region has 15 residues. From germline, CDR1 is SGDLS and CDR2 YYNGEE. Deletions cut 2 bases from V and 5 bases from J, with 15 bases between. CDR3 region: CASSVPGQIIDTQYF. The CDR3, as DNA: TGTGCCAGCAGCGTCCCGGGACAAATAATAGATACGCAGTATTTT.

The genes are TRBV29-1 and TRBJ2-3, with 10 bases matching TRBD1. J gave up 4 bases and V 6 bases, and 10 bases lay outside the gene matches. CDR1 is SQVTM and CDR2 is ANQGSEA in the germline V gene. The CDR3 contains 15 residues. The CDR3 here is CSVAGTGVFADTQYF. The DNA of the CDR3 is TGCAGCGTCGCCGGGACAGGGGTTTTCGCAGATACGCAGTATTTT.

The rearrangement links TRBV10-3 to TRBJ1-5, with D possibly being TRBD1 (5 bases). The V gene's germline CDR1 is ENHRY and CDR2 SYGVKD. This CDR3 spans 14 amino acids. With 2 bases removed from V and 4 bases from J, the gap between germline ends came to 9 bases. CDR3 protein: CAISEGHPNQPQHF. The CDR3 DNA follows: TGTGCCATCAGTGAGGGACACCCTAATCAGCCCCAGCATTTT.

This clone was seen only once. The rearrangement joins TRBV6-1 to TRBJ2-5; D is perhaps TRBD1 (5 bases). Germline V lookup: CDR1 MNHNS, CDR2 SASEGT. Trimming left V 7 bases short and J 4 bases short, with 16 bases between. The CDR3 runs 14 residues. The CDR3 nucleotides read TGTGCCAGCAAACCCGGCAGGGTGTTAGAGACCCAGTACTTC. This translates into CASKPGRVLETQYF.

The chain carries TRBV27 and TRBJ2-5; D uncertain. The length of the CDR3 is 13 residues. Trimming took off 7 bases at V and 4 bases at J, with 13 bases between the two ends. Germline V gene data show CDR1 as MNHEY and CDR2 as SMNVEV (reference sequence). The CDR3 sequence: CASNTEHLETQYF. The CDR3 bases are TGTGCCAGCAACACCGAGCACCTAGAGACCCAGTACTTC.

The rearrangement joins TRBV10-3 to TRBJ1-2; D perhaps matches TRBD1 (5 bases). The CDR3 is made up of 13 amino acids. Trimming shortened V by 6 bases and J by 8 bases, and 16 bases separated the two germline ends. Germline lookup yields CDR1 ENHRY and CDR2 SYGVKD. The CDR3 spells CAIRGPDGKGYTF. The CDR3 nucleotides read TGTGCCATCAGGGGACCGGACGGGAAGGGCTACACCTTC.

The chain carries TRBV5-6 and TRBJ2-5; 12 bases are a match to TRBD2. Germline lookup yields CDR1 SGHDT and CDR2 YYEEEE. V lost 4 bases and J lost 7; bases outside the gene matches: 5. The CDR3 is 14 amino acids. DNA of the CDR3: TGTGCCAGCAGCCTACTAGCGGGGGGTGGGACCCAGTACTTC. Protein sequence: CASSLLAGGGTQYF.

The chain has TRBV6-5 and TRBJ2-7, with TRBD2 identical over 10 bases. There are 14 residues in the CDR3. CDR1 and CDR2 from the germline V gene are MNHEY and SVGAGI. Trimming cost V 6 bases and J 6 bases; bases outside gene matches: 8. Here the CDR3 reads CASSPSGSVFEQYF. The CDR3 DNA is TGTGCCAGCAGCCCTAGCGGGAGTGTTTTCGAGCAGTACTTC.

The chain links TRBV7-2 to TRBJ2-5, with D perhaps TRBD1 (5 bases). The CDR3 has 14 amino acids. CDR1 SGHTA and CDR2 FQGNSA come from the germline V gene. Between the trimmed V and J ends, which lost 5 bases and 2 bases, there was a span of 12 bases. The CDR3: CASSPRGSQETQYF. Written as DNA, the CDR3 is TGTGCCAGCAGCCCTAGGGGTTCACAAGAGACCCAGTACTTC.

This clone has a single count. CDR3 region: CASSQADRNQETQYF. DNA of the CDR3: TGCGCCAGCAGCCAAGCTGACAGAAACCAAGAGACCCAGTACTTC. The chain employs TRBV4-1 and TRBJ2-5; D might be TRBD1 (5 bases). V was shortened by 1 base and J by 0 bases, with 9 bases between the two germline ends. The CDR3 is 15 residues long. Germline lookup yields CDR1 MGHRA and CDR2 YSYEKL.

This clone has a handful of counts. V and J are TRBV2 and TRBJ1-2, with 11 bases that match TRBD1. The CDR3 runs to 12 residues. Germline V CDR1 and CDR2: SNHLY, FYNNEI. V was pared by 11 bases and J by 6 bases, with 5 bases of the junction left unmatched. CDR3 in amino acids: CAVDRGPDGYTF. DNA of the CDR3: TGTGCCGTGGACAGGGGGCCGGATGGCTACACCTTC.

The rearrangement links TRBV19 to TRBJ1-1, with D hard to call. The V and J ends lost 1 base and 6 bases respectively, with 15 bases between them. Germline-derived CDR1 and CDR2 are LNHDA and SQIVND (reference sequence). This CDR3 contains 15 residues. CDR3 residues: CASSIGTRVQPEAFF. The CDR3 DNA follows: TGTGCCAGTAGTATAGGGACGCGTGTGCAGCCTGAAGCTTTCTTT.

The sample holds one count of this clone. The CDR3 DNA sequence: TGTGCCAGCAGGGATTCCGGGACAGGGGGTTACTATGGCTACACCTTC. Translation: CASRDSGTGGYYGYTF. The chain uses TRBV2 and TRBJ1-2; 11 positions agree with TRBD1. With V trimmed by 6 bases and J by 3 bases, 9 bases remained unmatched. Germline values: CDR1 SNHLY, CDR2 FYNNEI. This CDR3 is 16 amino acids long.

The chain carries TRBV7-9 and TRBJ1-3; no reliable D call. CDR3 length: 15 amino acids. The germline V and J ends were trimmed by 2 bases and 3 bases, with 11 bases remaining between them. The germline gives CDR1 SEHNR, CDR2 FQNEAQ (reference sequence). The CDR3 DNA is TGTGCCAGCAGCTTACTGAGACCTTATGGAAACACCATATATTTT. Protein product: CASSLLRPYGNTIYF.

This clone was counted between two and nine times. The chain links TRBV9 to TRBJ1-4; D is unresolved. V lost 4 bases, J lost 0 bases, and 10 bases lay in between. The CDR3 consists of 15 residues. CDR1 is SGDLS, CDR2 YYNGEE, per germline. CDR3 coding DNA: TGTGCCAGCAGCCCCGACCCTGCAACTAATGAAAAACTGTTTTTT. Amino acids: CASSPDPATNEKLFF.